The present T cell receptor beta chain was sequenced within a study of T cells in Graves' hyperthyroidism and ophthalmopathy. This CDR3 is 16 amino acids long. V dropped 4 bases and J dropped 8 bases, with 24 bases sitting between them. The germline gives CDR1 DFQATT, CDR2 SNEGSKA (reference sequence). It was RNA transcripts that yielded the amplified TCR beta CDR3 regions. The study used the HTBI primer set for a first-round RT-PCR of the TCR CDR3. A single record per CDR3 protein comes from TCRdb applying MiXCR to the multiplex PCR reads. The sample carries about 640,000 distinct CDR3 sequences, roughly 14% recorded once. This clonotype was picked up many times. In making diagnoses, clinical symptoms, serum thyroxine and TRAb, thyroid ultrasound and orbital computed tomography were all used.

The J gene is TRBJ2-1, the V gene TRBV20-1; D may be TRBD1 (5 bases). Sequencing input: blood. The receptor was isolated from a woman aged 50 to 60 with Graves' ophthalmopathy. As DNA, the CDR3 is TGCAGTGCTATCCTTGTTTCGGCAGGGAAATTGTATGAGCAGTTCTTC. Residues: CSAILVSAGKLYEQFF.